The next 29 T cell receptor beta chains were all read from a single sample in a study of T cell responses to AZD1222 COVID-19 vaccine. Clones were sequenced by immunoSEQ multiplex PCR, and TCRdb holds only the in-frame ones, with some missing. Of about 120,000 clones detected, around 85% appear once; the ten largest clones hold 2% to 3%. The sample consisted of peripheral blood, taken on day 0 of AZD1222 vaccination. These receptors originate from an adult in good health.

The chain carries TRBV10-3 and TRBJ2-5; 7 bases line up with TRBD1. CDR3 size: 14 residues. CDR1 is ENHRY and CDR2 is SYGVKD in the germline V gene. The ends lost 7 bases at V and 0 bases at J; junction bases unmatched: 5. The CDR3 DNA is TGTGCCATCAAGGGGGCCGAGTACCAAGAGACCCAGTACTTC. Encoded protein: CAIKGAEYQETQYF.

The chain has TRBV23-1 and TRBJ2-3; D perhaps matches TRBD1 (6 bases). TRBV23-1 is classed as an ORF, of uncertain function. There are 15 residues in the CDR3. In DNA, the CDR3 is TGCGCTACTGGCCCACAGGGCCCTAGCACAGATACGCAGTATTTT. As protein: CATGPQGPSTDTQYF.

The chain combines TRBV18 with TRBJ2-2, with D perhaps TRBD2 (5 bases). Germline V lookup: CDR1 KGHSH, CDR2 LQKENI. The CDR3 length is 14 residues. Trimming removed 4 bases from V and 6 bases from J, with 12 bases in between. The CDR3 is CASSQGGGAGELFF. CDR3 coding DNA: TGTGCCAGCTCACAAGGCGGAGGAGCCGGGGAGCTGTTTTTT.

The chain combines TRBV25-1 with TRBJ1-2; D is undetermined. The CDR3 has 16 residues. Germline V gene data show CDR1 as MGHDK and CDR2 as SYGVNS. Trimming removed 1 base at V and 1 base at J, with 13 bases between. The CDR3 sequence: CASSESGFRDNYGYTF. CDR3 sequence (DNA): TGTGCCAGCAGTGAATCTGGCTTTAGGGATAACTATGGCTACACCTTC.

The chain couples TRBV6-1 to TRBJ2-5; D is possibly TRBD1 or TRBD2 (6 bases each). Germline V gene sequence: CDR1 MNHNS, CDR2 SASEGT. Trimming removed 6 bases from V and 5 bases from J, with 10 bases in between. CDR3 length: 12 amino acids. The CDR3 DNA sequence: TGTGCCAGCAGGCAAGGGGGGGAGACCCAGTACTTC. Amino acids: CASRQGGETQYF.

The rearrangement uses TRBV20-1 and TRBJ1-1, with TRBD1 as a possible D gene (5 bases). V was pared by 3 bases and J by 5 bases, with 16 bases between. Germline lookup yields CDR1 DFQATT and CDR2 SNEGSKA (reference sequence). CDR3 length equals 14 residues. The CDR3 here is CSASRAGRGTEAFF. The DNA of the CDR3 is TGCAGTGCTAGTCGGGCAGGGCGTGGGACTGAAGCTTTCTTT.

In DNA form, the CDR3 reads TGTGCCAGCAGGCCTCCGGGACAGGTCGGGGGCTACACCTTC. This translates into CASRPPGQVGGYTF. The chain combines TRBV28 with TRBJ1-2, with TRBD1 matching over 8 bases. Germline assignment: CDR1 MDHEN and CDR2 SYDVKM. With 6 bases clipped from V and 8 bases from J, the junction kept 11 bases outside the gene matches. The CDR3 has 14 residues.

The chain uses TRBV7-4 and TRBJ1-1, with TRBD1 matching over 7 bases. The CDR3 consists of 21 residues. The J segment lost 4 bases and the V segment lost 1 base, leaving 24 bases of the junction unmatched. Germline V gene lookup returns CDR1 SGHVT and CDR2 SQSDAQ. CDR3 region: CASSLEGARTRWTRISTEAFF. DNA of the CDR3: TGTGCCAGCAGCTTAGAGGGGGCAAGGACCCGATGGACCCGAATTAGCACTGAAGCTTTCTTT.

V is TRBV19 and J is TRBJ2-6; tentative D call: TRBD2 (7 bases). V was trimmed by 4 bases and J by 2 bases, leaving 12 bases between them. Germline CDR1 and CDR2: LNHDA and SQIVND (reference sequence). The CDR3 sequence is 16 residues long. The CDR3: CASSSSGGTGANVLTF. CDR3 sequence (DNA): TGTGCCAGTAGTAGTTCGGGGGGCACTGGGGCCAACGTCCTGACTTTC.

This clone was observed a few times. The J gene is TRBJ2-2, the V gene TRBV5-8; no firm D call. Germline lookup yields CDR1 SGHTS and CDR2 YDEGEE. The CDR3 runs 12 residues. Between the trimmed V and J ends, which lost 0 bases and 6 bases, there was a span of 3 bases. CDR3 amino acids: CASSLVAGELFF. Written as DNA, the CDR3 is TGTGCCAGCAGCTTGGTCGCCGGGGAGCTGTTTTTT.

The rearrangement links TRBV10-3 to TRBJ1-1, with TRBD1 as a possible D gene (5 bases). The V end was cut by 6 bases, the J end by 3 bases, with 14 bases between. Germline CDR1 is ENHRY and CDR2 is SYGVKD. This CDR3 is built from 14 residues. DNA for the CDR3: TGTGCCATCAGCCCAGGGTTGAAGGACACTGAAGCTTTCTTT. Translating it yields CAISPGLKDTEAFF.

The chain uses TRBV6-6 and TRBJ2-7; 8 bases match TRBD2. The J segment lost 3 bases and the V segment lost 5 bases, leaving 6 bases of the junction unmatched. This CDR3 region has 14 residues. In germline, CDR1 is MNHNY, CDR2 SVGAGI (reference sequence). The DNA of the CDR3 is TGTGCCAGCAGTATACGGGAGGGGGGCTACGAGCAGTACTTC. Translation gives CASSIREGGYEQYF.

This chain uses TRBV6-5 with TRBJ1-1; 10 bases are a match to TRBD1. CDR3 length equals 15 residues. Trimming removed 6 bases from V and 0 bases from J; junction bases left unmatched: 4. Germline V lookup: CDR1 MNHEY, CDR2 SVGAGI. CDR3 region: CASRTGGAMNTEAFF. Here the CDR3 DNA reads TGTGCCAGCAGGACAGGGGGCGCGATGAACACTGAAGCTTTCTTT.

This chain uses TRBV7-3 with TRBJ2-2, with TRBD2 identical over 10 bases. Looked up from germline, CDR1 is SGHTA and CDR2 is FQGTGA. V lost 2 bases, J lost 6 bases, and 9 bases stayed unmatched. The CDR3 totals 17 residues. This CDR3 reads CASSLSITAGGAGELFF. Written as DNA, the CDR3 is TGTGCCAGCAGCTTATCTATTACAGCGGGAGGGGCCGGGGAGCTGTTTTTT.

The chain has TRBV3-1 (or the pseudogene TRBV3-2) and TRBJ2-7, with D uncertain. Germline assignment: CDR1 LGHDT and CDR2 YNNKEL (reference sequence). There are 14 residues in the CDR3. Trimming pared 3 bases from V and 2 bases from J, leaving 11 bases between. CDR3 residues: CASSQDSVTYEQYF. The DNA of the CDR3 is TGTGCCAGCAGCCAGGATTCTGTGACCTACGAGCAGTACTTC.

This rearrangement joins TRBV5-1 to TRBJ1-1, with D tentatively TRBD1 (6 bases). V lost 2 bases to trimming and J lost 4 bases, with 15 bases between them. CDR1 is SGHRS and CDR2 is YFSETQ in the germline V gene. The CDR3 sequence is 15 residues long. CDR3 residues: CASSLVGGSVTEAFF. In DNA form, the CDR3 reads TGCGCCAGCAGCTTAGTTGGGGGCTCGGTCACTGAAGCTTTCTTT.

This clone was seen a few times. This rearrangement joins TRBV2 to TRBJ2-2; D is perhaps TRBD2 (6 bases). Germline V gene lookup returns CDR1 SNHLY and CDR2 FYNNEI. V was trimmed by 6 bases and J by 1 base, leaving 12 bases between them. The CDR3 contains 15 residues. In nucleotides, the CDR3 is TGTGCCAGCAGGGCCGGGACTCTGAACACCGGGGAGCTGTTTTTT. Translated, it gives CASRAGTLNTGELFF.

The chain combines TRBV10-1 with TRBJ2-1; no clear D gene. The germline V gene has CDR1 WNHNN and CDR2 SYGVQD (reference sequence). The length of the CDR3 is 11 residues. Trimming pared 6 bases from V and 7 bases from J, leaving 7 bases between. The CDR3 here is CASRFLNEQFF. The CDR3, as DNA: TGCGCCAGCAGATTTTTAAATGAGCAGTTCTTC.

This clone occurred once. The chain employs TRBV10-1 and TRBJ2-2; possible D gene TRBD1, 5 bases. Germline loops: CDR1 WNHNN, CDR2 SYGVQD (reference sequence). V lost 3 bases and J 6 bases, leaving 11 bases between the germline ends. The CDR3 loop spans 14 amino acids. CDR3 protein: CASSDPSRAGELFF. In nucleotides, the CDR3 is TGCGCCAGCAGTGACCCCAGCAGGGCCGGGGAGCTGTTTTTT.

The chain links TRBV24-1 to TRBJ2-3; 7 bases map to TRBD2. The CDR3 is made up of 16 amino acids. Germline CDR1 and CDR2: KGHDR and SFDVKD. The V gene end was trimmed by 1 base and the J gene end by 1 base; junction bases not matched to a gene: 4. CDR3 loop: CATSDLRTSGTDTQYF. CDR3 nucleotide sequence: TGTGCCACCAGTGATTTAAGAACTAGCGGCACAGATACGCAGTATTTT.

CDR3 sequence reads: CAWSESQGLSYEQYF. DNA of the CDR3: TGTGCCTGGAGTGAATCCCAGGGGCTATCCTACGAGCAGTACTTC. The rearrangement joins TRBV30 to TRBJ2-7, with D perhaps matching TRBD1 (6 bases). This CDR3 comprises 15 residues. With 1 base removed from V and 1 base from J, the gap between germline ends came to 14 bases. Looked up from germline, CDR1 is GTSNPN and CDR2 is SVGIG (reference sequence).

The chain combines TRBV7-2 with TRBJ1-3; tentatively, D is TRBD1 (6 bases). Germline-derived CDR1 and CDR2 are SGHTA and FQGNSA. The CDR3 spans 16 residues. Trimming took off 4 bases at V and 0 bases at J, with 13 bases between the two ends. Here the CDR3 DNA reads TGTGCCAGCAGCTCCGTGGGGGCAGTCTCTGGAAACACCATATATTTT. Its protein product is CASSSVGAVSGNTIYF.

V gene TRBV9 combines with J gene TRBJ2-7; D is uncertain. The germline V gene has CDR1 SGDLS and CDR2 YYNGEE. The CDR3 spans 14 residues. V lost 5 bases and J lost 4, with 16 bases in between. CDR3 protein: CASSFDSYPYEQYF. CDR3 nucleotide sequence: TGTGCCAGCAGTTTCGACTCGTACCCTTACGAGCAGTACTTC.

The V gene is TRBV28, the J gene TRBJ1-5, with TRBD1 identical over 7 bases. V lost 5 bases to trimming and J lost 1 base; unmatched junction nucleotides: 5. The germline gives CDR1 MDHEN, CDR2 SYDVKM. This CDR3 comprises 15 residues. The CDR3: CASSAHRGSNQPQHF. The CDR3 DNA sequence: TGTGCCAGCAGTGCACACAGGGGAAGCAATCAGCCCCAGCATTTT.

The chain is built from TRBV24-1 and TRBJ2-2, with D possibly called TRBD1 or TRBD2 (5 bases each). Germline CDR1 is KGHDR and CDR2 is SFDVKD. Trimming stripped 5 bases from V and 0 bases from J, with 9 bases between. The CDR3 is made up of 15 amino acids. Here the CDR3 DNA reads TGTGCCACCAGTGTTGAGGGACCGAACACCGGGGAGCTGTTTTTT. Protein sequence: CATSVEGPNTGELFF.

This clone is medium-sized. This rearrangement joins TRBV5-1 to TRBJ2-1; D possibly corresponds to TRBD1 (6 bases). The germline CDR1 and CDR2 sequences are SGHRS and YFSETQ. This CDR3 is built from 15 residues. V dropped 0 bases and J dropped 5 bases, with 12 bases sitting between them. The CDR3 reads CASSLAQGTHNEQFF. The CDR3 nucleotides are TGCGCCAGCAGCTTGGCGCAGGGGACCCACAATGAGCAGTTCTTC.

The rearrangement joins TRBV5-1 to TRBJ2-1; 9 bases align to TRBD2. V gave up 3 bases and J gave up 5 bases; unmatched junction bases: 12. The CDR3 spans 17 residues. Germline V lookup: CDR1 SGHRS, CDR2 YFSETQ. CDR3 sequence: CASSWPSGTIPDNEQFF. CDR3 bases: TGCGCCAGCAGCTGGCCTAGCGGGACTATTCCGGACAATGAGCAGTTCTTC.

This clone was observed once. DNA for the CDR3: TGTGCCAGCAGCTTAGTGGGAGGGTTCGAGGCCAACGTCCTGACTTTC. It specifies CASSLVGGFEANVLTF. The V and J genes are TRBV5-6 and TRBJ2-6; the match to TRBD2 covers 7 bases. Germline lookup yields CDR1 SGHDT and CDR2 YYEEEE. V shed 2 bases, J shed 6 bases, and the junction held 8 bases outside the gene matches. CDR3 size: 16 residues.

This sequence joins TRBV7-9 and TRBJ2-7; 7 bases map to TRBD2. The CDR3 spans 14 residues. After removal of 2 bases from V and 1 base from J, the junction contained 2 bases not matched to a gene. The germline V gene has CDR1 SEHNR and CDR2 FQNEAQ (reference sequence). The DNA of the CDR3 is TGTGCCAGCAGCTTAAGCGGGACTTCCTACGAGCAGTACTTC. It specifies CASSLSGTSYEQYF.